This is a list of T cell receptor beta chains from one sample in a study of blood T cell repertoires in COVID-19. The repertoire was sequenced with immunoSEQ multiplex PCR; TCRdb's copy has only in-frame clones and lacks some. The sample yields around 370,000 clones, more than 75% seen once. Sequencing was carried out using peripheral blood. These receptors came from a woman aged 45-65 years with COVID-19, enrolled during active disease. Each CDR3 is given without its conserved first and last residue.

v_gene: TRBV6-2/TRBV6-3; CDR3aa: ASIPGQGVPGAQPQH
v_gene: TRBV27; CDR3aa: ASSLRTGPYNEQF
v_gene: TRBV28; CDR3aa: ASSPLLTGVNTEAF
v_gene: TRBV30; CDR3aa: AWYQLTDTQY
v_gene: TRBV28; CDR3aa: ASTLGGGRNQPQH
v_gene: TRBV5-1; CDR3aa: ASSLADRGFLQLRETQY
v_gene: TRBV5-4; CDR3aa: ASSFLGNRGGFTGANVLT
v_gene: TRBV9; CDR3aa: ASSVGLAGGLSSYEQY
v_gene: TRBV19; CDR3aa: ASTPSGAGGWNEQY
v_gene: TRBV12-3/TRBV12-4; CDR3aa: ASSKDQGQPQH
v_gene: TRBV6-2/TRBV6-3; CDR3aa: ASSRNRDTEAF
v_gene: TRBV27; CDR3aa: ASSTYRVPLSYGYT
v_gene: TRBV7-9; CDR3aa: ASSLAVGQETQY
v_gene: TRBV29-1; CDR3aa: SVGTSGRPYNEQF
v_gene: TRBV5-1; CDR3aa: ASSLPSGQGARASGNTIY
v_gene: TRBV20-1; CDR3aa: SARGTVKAF
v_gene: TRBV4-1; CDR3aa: ASSQDPAGGSYNEQF
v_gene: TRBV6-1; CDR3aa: ASSEPSTNEKLF
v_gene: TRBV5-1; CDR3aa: ASSYGSGPGTGKEQY
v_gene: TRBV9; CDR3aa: ASSVGIWGAYEQY
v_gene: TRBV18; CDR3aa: ASSPGRGQAGAF
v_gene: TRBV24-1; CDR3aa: ATSDFLAGEQF
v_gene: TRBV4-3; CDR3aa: ASSLLVAGGNTGELF
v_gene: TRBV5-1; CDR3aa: ASTAHPGRTGNTIY
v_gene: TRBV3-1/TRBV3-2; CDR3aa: ASSQSSGNEKLF
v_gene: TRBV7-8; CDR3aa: ASTLGGGSGEKLF
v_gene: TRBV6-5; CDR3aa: ASRNDRRNNSPLH
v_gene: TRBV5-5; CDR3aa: ASSLDTGQRNQPQH
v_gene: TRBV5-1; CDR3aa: ASRFWTGGGYEQY
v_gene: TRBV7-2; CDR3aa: ASSRPDRALYEQY
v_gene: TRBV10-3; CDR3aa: AISATGGAAEAF
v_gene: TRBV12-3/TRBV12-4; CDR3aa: ASSLRYFEKLF
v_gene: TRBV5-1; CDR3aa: ASSWGTDRGKLF
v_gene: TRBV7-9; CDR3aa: ASSEGTSGSNEQF
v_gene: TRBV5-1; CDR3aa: ASSSPGGTSGYNEQF
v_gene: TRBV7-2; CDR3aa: ASSFAGARTEAF
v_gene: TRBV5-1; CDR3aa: ASSLVQGGHEQY
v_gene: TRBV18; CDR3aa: ASSPPQGNEQF
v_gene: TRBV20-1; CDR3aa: SASFGTDSNQPQH
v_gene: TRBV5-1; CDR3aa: ASSLAGGPSYISYEQY
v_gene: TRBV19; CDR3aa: ASSGTLEIVEVDPQH
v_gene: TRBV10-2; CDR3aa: ASSPTEKLAKNIQY
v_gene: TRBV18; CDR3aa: ASSPPSALKTFNYGYT
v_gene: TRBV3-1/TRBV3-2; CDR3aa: ASGPSGGSTEAF
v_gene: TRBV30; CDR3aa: AWSVFGGIDGYT
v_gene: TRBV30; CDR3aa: AWNLAGVYNEQF
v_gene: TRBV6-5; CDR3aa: ASSFGVNEQF
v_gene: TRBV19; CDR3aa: ASSIRGTSGSRSYEQY
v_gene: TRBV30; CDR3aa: AWRVYRGGAGELF
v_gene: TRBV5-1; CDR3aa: ASSPAPQGGTGELF
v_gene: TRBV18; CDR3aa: ASSPQTGGTEAF